The T cell receptor beta chain under discussion was sequenced for a study of cytomegalovirus exposure and HLA in healthy donors. The PCR ran on 60 Vbeta and 13 Jbeta primers. Profiled with immunoSEQ multiplex PCR; TCRdb holds only in-frame clones, not every one. Here the sample spans around 96,000 clones, around 81% being singletons. Whole-study findings and limits: One variant, a missense change in DCLRE1C, was linked in a later analysis to TCR beta V- and J-gene trimming. The study found most TCR sequences rare, yet found some public TCRs in many donors. Donor immune exposure was known only as CMV serostatus.

This clone was seen a handful of times. Its matching antigen is unknown. Trimming removed 0 bases from V and 5 bases from J, with 8 bases in between. Germline assignment: CDR1 SGHDT and CDR2 YYEEEE. This CDR3 is built from 13 residues. The chain carries TRBV5-6 and TRBJ1-1; TRBD1 might be the D (5 bases). Sample: PBMCs. The sequence was collected from a man between 18 and 35 years old in good health and CMV-seronegative. The CDR3 nucleotides read TGTGCCAGCAGCTTGGGCAGGGTTACTGAAGCTTTCTTT. Encoded protein: CASSLGRVTEAFF. The whole variable domain, filled in from reference TRBV5-6 and TRBJ1-1, reads DAGVTQSPTHLIKTRGQQVTLRCSPKSGHDTVSWYQQALGQGPQFIFQYYEEEERQRGNFPDRFSGHQFPNYSSELNVNALLLGDSALYLCASSLGRVTEAFFGQGTRLTVV.